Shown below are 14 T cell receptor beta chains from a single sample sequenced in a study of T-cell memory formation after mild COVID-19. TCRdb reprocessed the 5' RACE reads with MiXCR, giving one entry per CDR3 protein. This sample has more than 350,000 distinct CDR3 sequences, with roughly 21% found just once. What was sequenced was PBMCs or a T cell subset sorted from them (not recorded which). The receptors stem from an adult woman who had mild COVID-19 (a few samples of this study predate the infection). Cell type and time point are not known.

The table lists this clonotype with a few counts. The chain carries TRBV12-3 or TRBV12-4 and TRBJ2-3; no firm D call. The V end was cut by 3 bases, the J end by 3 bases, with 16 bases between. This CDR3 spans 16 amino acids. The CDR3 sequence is CASSLYGGIGTDTQYF. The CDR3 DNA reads TGTGCCAGCAGTTTGTATGGCGGCATCGGTACAGATACGCAGTATTTT.

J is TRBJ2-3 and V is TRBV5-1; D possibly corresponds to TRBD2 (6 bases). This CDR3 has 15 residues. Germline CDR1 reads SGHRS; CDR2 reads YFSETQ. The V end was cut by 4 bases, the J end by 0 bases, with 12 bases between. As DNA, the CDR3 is TGCGCCAGCAGCACCGGGAGCCTCAGCACAGATACGCAGTATTTT. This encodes CASSTGSLSTDTQYF.

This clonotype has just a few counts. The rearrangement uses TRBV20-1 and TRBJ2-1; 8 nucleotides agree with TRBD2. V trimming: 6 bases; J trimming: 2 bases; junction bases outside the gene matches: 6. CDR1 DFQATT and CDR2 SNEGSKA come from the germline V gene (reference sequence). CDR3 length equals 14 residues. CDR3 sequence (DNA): TGCAGTGCGTTAGCTAGCGGGCCCTACAATGAGCAGTTCTTC. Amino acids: CSALASGPYNEQFF.

The CDR3 DNA follows: TGTGCCAGCAGGGAAGGACGGGCGGGTGGCTACACCTTC. Its protein is CASREGRAGGYTF. The chain has TRBV7-9 and TRBJ1-2, with unresolved D. Trimming pared 6 bases from V and 7 bases from J, leaving 15 bases between. The CDR3 is made up of 13 amino acids. Germline lookup yields CDR1 SEHNR and CDR2 FQNEAQ (reference sequence).

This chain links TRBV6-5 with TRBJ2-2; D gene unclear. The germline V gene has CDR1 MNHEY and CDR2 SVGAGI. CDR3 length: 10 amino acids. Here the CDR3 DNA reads TGTCAGAGGAGCACCGGGGAGCTGTTTTTT. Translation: CQRSTGELFF.

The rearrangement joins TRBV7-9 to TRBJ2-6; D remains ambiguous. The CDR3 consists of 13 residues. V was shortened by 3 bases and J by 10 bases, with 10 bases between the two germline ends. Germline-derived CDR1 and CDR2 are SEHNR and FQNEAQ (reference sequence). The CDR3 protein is CASSFRSTNVLTF. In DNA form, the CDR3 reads TGTGCCAGCAGCTTCAGATCCACGAACGTCCTGACTTTC.

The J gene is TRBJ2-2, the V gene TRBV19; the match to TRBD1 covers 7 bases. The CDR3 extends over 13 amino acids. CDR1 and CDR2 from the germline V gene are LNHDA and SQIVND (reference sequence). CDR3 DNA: TGTACAACACAGGGGCCTTACACCGGGGAGCTGTTTTTT. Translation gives CTTQGPYTGELFF.

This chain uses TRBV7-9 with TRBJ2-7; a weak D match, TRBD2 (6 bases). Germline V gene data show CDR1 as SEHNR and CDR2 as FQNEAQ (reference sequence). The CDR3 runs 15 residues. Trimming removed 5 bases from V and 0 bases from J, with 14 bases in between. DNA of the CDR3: TGTGCCAGCAGCCAGCCCGGGGGAATCTCCTACGAGCAGTACTTC. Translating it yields CASSQPGGISYEQYF.

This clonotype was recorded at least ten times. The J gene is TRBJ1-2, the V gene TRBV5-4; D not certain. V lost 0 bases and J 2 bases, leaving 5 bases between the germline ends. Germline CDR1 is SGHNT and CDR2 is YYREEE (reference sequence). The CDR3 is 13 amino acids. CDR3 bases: TGTGCCAGCAGCTTGGGCGAGAACTATGGCTACACCTTC. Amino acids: CASSLGENYGYTF.

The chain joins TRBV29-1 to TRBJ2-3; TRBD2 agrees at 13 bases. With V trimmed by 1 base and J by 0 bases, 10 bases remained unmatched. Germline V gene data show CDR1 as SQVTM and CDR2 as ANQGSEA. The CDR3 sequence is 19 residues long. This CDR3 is CSVEGTSGGWVGSTDTQYF. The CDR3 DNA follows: TGCAGCGTTGAAGGGACTAGCGGGGGTTGGGTCGGGAGCACAGATACGCAGTATTTT.

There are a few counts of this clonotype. The CDR3 loop is CSVATSVNEQFF. The CDR3, as DNA: TGCAGCGTTGCGACTAGCGTAAATGAGCAGTTCTTC. The V and J genes are TRBV29-1 and TRBJ2-1, with 8 bases identical to TRBD2. The CDR3 spans 12 residues. Per the germline V gene, CDR1 is SQVTM and CDR2 is ANQGSEA. After removal of 4 bases from V and 7 bases from J, the junction contained 3 bases not matched to a gene.

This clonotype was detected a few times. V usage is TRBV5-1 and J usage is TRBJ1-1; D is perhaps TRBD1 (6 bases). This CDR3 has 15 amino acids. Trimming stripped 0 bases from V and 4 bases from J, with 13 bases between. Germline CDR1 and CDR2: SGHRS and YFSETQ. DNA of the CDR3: TGCGCCAGCAGCTTGGCCGGGGGCTCCGGCACTGAAGCTTTCTTT. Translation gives CASSLAGGSGTEAFF.

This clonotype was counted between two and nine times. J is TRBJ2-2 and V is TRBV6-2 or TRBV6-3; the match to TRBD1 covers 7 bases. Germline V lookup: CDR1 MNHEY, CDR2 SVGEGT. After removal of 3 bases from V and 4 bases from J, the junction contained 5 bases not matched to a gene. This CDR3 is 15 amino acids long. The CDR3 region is CASSYATGITGELFF. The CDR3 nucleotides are TGTGCCAGCAGTTATGCGACAGGGATCACCGGGGAGCTGTTTTTT.

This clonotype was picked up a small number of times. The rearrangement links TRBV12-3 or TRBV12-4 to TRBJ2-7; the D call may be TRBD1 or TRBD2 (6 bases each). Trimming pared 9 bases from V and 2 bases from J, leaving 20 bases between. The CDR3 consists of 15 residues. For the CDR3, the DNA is TGTGCCAGAAGGCTCCAGGAGGAGGGGGCCTACGAGCAGTACTTC. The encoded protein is CARRLQEEGAYEQYF.